Each of the 11 T cell receptor beta chains below was sequenced from the same sample in a study of T cell responses to AZD1222 COVID-19 vaccine. Profiled with immunoSEQ multiplex PCR; TCRdb holds only in-frame clones, not every one. The sample lists tens of thousands of clones; about three quarters were seen once. The input for sequencing was peripheral blood, taken on day 0 of AZD1222 vaccination. The receptor set was obtained from an adult in good health.

V and J are TRBV29-1 and TRBJ2-3; tentative D call: TRBD2 (6 bases). Trimming stripped 5 bases from V and 0 bases from J, with 9 bases between. CDR3 size: 13 residues. Germline V gives CDR1 SQVTM, CDR2 ANQGSEA. The CDR3 region is CSVRRDSTDTQYF. The CDR3 DNA follows: TGCAGCGTTAGGAGGGACAGCACAGATACGCAGTATTTT.

The genes are TRBV28 and TRBJ1-5; D unresolved. CDR3 length: 13 residues. The germline V gene encodes CDR1 MDHEN and CDR2 SYDVKM. Trimming shortened V by 8 bases and J by 0 bases, and 8 bases separated the two germline ends. CDR3 sequence reads: CASQDPSNQPQHF. The CDR3 coding sequence is TGTGCCAGCCAAGACCCTAGCAATCAGCCCCAGCATTTT. The whole variable domain, filled in from reference TRBV28 and TRBJ1-5, reads DVKVTQSSRYLVKRTGEKVFLECVQDMDHENMFWYRQDPGLGLRLIYFSYDVKMKEKGDIPEGYSVSREKKERFSLILESASTNQTSMYLCASQDPSNQPQHFGDGTRLSIL.

On this clone itself: The junction shows a germline mismatch at one end, possibly a read error. Other DNA variants within this sample encode the same CDR3. This chain uses TRBV27 with TRBJ1-2; D unresolved. Germline CDR1 and CDR2: MNHEY and SMNVEV (reference sequence). The CDR3 runs 13 residues. For the CDR3, the DNA is TGTGCCAGCAGAGGACCCCCGGACTATGGCTATACCTTC. This codes for CASRGPPDYGYTF.

The chain links TRBV6-5 to TRBJ1-2; no definite D call. CDR1 is MNHEY and CDR2 is SVGAGI in the germline V gene. The V gene lost 6 bases and the J gene lost 8 bases, with 13 bases spanning the gap. The CDR3 runs 12 residues. CDR3 protein: CASRTLTGGYTF. CDR3 sequence (DNA): TGTGCCAGCAGAACGCTGACGGGGGGCTACACCTTC.

The chain combines TRBV19 with TRBJ2-1; 7 bases map to TRBD1. This CDR3 spans 15 amino acids. V was pared by 5 bases and J by 1 base, with 5 bases of the junction left unmatched. The germline V gene encodes CDR1 LNHDA and CDR2 SQIVND (reference sequence). CDR3 residues: CASSYDRESYNEQFF. The CDR3 coding sequence is TGTGCCAGTAGTTATGACAGGGAGTCCTACAATGAGCAGTTCTTC.

This clone was seen a handful of times. The genes are TRBV2 and TRBJ2-1, with TRBD1 matching over 10 bases. Germline CDR1 SNHLY, CDR2 FYNNEI. Unmatched junction bases numbered 3, after V lost 6 bases and J lost 1 base. The CDR3 extends over 15 amino acids. CDR3 nucleotides: TGTGCCAGCAGGGTGGGACAGGGGTCCTACAATGAGCAGTTCTTC. Translated: CASRVGQGSYNEQFF.

The V call is TRBV7-2, the J call TRBJ2-5, with 12 bases identical to TRBD2. The CDR3 is made up of 15 amino acids. Trimming removed 5 bases from V and 2 bases from J; junction bases left unmatched: 3. Germline values: CDR1 SGHTA, CDR2 FQGNSA. This CDR3 is CASSTGLAGQETQYF. Here the CDR3 DNA reads TGTGCCAGCAGCACCGGACTAGCGGGGCAAGAGACCCAGTACTTC.

With regard to this clone: A much larger clone differs by one base, so this may be a read error. V usage is TRBV3-1 (or the pseudogene TRBV3-2) and J usage is TRBJ1-6; D possibly corresponds to TRBD1 (5 bases). This CDR3 is 15 amino acids long. Germline values: CDR1 LGHDT, CDR2 YNNKEL (reference sequence). V gave up 4 bases and J gave up 6 bases, with 13 bases separating them. CDR3 sequence: CASSLKGQGNSPLHF. CDR3 in DNA: TGTGCCAGCAGCCTGAAAGGGCAGGGTAATTCACCCCTCCACTTT.

The chain uses TRBV19 and TRBJ1-1; D is unclear. Germline values: CDR1 LNHDA, CDR2 SQIVND (reference sequence). The CDR3 has 13 amino acids. Trimming took 7 bases from V and 1 from J, leaving 10 bases between them. CDR3 protein: CASTPVGNTEAFF. DNA of the CDR3: TGTGCCAGTACCCCGGTGGGGAACACTGAAGCTTTCTTT.

The gene calls are TRBV6-5 and TRBJ1-5; D unclear. The CDR3 runs to 13 residues. Germline CDR1 is MNHEY and CDR2 is SVGAGI. Trimming shortened V by 5 bases and J by 2 bases, and 7 bases separated the two germline ends. This chain's CDR3 is CASSMEGNQPQHF. For the CDR3, the DNA is TGTGCCAGCAGTATGGAGGGCAATCAGCCCCAGCATTTT.

This CDR3 reads CASSQDGENTEAFF. CDR3 DNA sequence: TGTGCCAGCAGCCAAGATGGAGAAAACACTGAAGCTTTCTTT. The chain is built from TRBV3-1 (or the pseudogene TRBV3-2) and TRBJ1-1; D is uncertain. The germline V gene has CDR1 LGHDT and CDR2 YNNKEL (reference sequence). Trimming took 0 bases from V and 2 from J, leaving 7 bases between them. The CDR3 has 14 amino acids.